These 20 T cell receptor beta chains were all obtained from the same sample, sequenced in a study of blood T cells in healthy people across ages. The use of a sample-barcoded 5' primer and a J-beta primer mix characterized a second PCR of about 7 to 12 cycles. MiXCR, run by TCRdb on the 5' RACE reads, gives a single entry per CDR3 protein. The repertoire consists of more than 700,000 distinct CDR3 sequences, with 35% to 60% occurring once and the leading ten covering about a sixth. The material sequenced was blood. Receptors were obtained from an elderly man in good health.

In regard to this clonotype: With a much larger clone just one base away, this may be a read error. The V and J genes are TRBV3-1 and TRBJ2-5, with 8 bases fitting TRBD1. This CDR3 contains 15 residues. Germline V gene data show CDR1 as LGHDT and CDR2 as YNNKEL (reference sequence). Unmatched junction bases numbered 8, after V lost 8 bases and J lost 0 bases. CDR3 nucleotide sequence: TGTGCCAGCGGCGGATCGACAGGGGACCAAGAGACCCAGTACTTC. It is translated as CASGGSTGDQETQYF.

About this clonotype itself: A read error may explain this, as a much larger clone is one base away. The conserved phenylalanine or tryptophan is not found at the CDR3 terminus, so this likely reflects a read error. The rearrangement links TRBV20-1 to TRBJ2-1; D is possibly TRBD1 or TRBD2 (5 bases each). V lost 3 bases to trimming and J lost 5 bases, with 11 bases between them. CDR3 length: 13 residues. The germline CDR1 and CDR2 sequences are DFQATT and SNEGSKA (reference sequence). For the CDR3, the DNA is TGCAGTGCTAGCGGGACCTACAACAATGAGCAGTTCGTC. Translation: CSASGTYNNEQFV.

This clonotype was seen a handful of times. The chain recombines TRBV5-1 with TRBJ2-5; 8 bases agree with TRBD1. The CDR3 runs to 13 residues. The junction had 7 bases not matched to a gene; V was cut back by 7 bases and J by 5 bases. Germline loops: CDR1 SGHRS, CDR2 YFSETQ. Here the CDR3 reads CASADRGRETQYF. CDR3 in DNA: TGCGCCAGCGCAGACAGGGGAAGGGAGACCCAGTACTTC. Full variable domain (remainder filled in from reference TRBV5-1 and TRBJ2-5): KAGVTQTPRYLIKTRGQQVTLSCSPISGHRSVSWYQQTPGQGLQFLFEYFSETQRNKGNFPGRFSGRQFSNSRSEMNVSTLELGDSALYLCASADRGRETQYFGPGTRLLVL.

Ten or more counts support this clonotype. CDR3 in DNA: TGCAGTGCAAAGGGACCGGACAGCAATCAGCCCCAGCATTTT. Translating it yields CSAKGPDSNQPQHF. The gene calls are TRBV20-1 and TRBJ1-5; tentatively, D is TRBD1 (5 bases). The CDR3 is made up of 14 amino acids. Per the germline V gene, CDR1 is DFQATT and CDR2 is SNEGSKA (reference sequence). Trimming stripped 6 bases from V and 1 base from J, with 13 bases between.

The sample holds a few counts of this clonotype. This chain joins TRBV2 and TRBJ2-6; 9 bases match TRBD2. CDR1 SNHLY and CDR2 FYNNEI come from the germline V gene. The trim removed 3 bases at V and 1 base at J, leaving 7 bases unmatched. CDR3 length: 18 residues. The CDR3: CASSDPWSGRSGANVLTF. The CDR3, as DNA: TGTGCCAGCAGTGACCCCTGGAGCGGGAGGTCTGGGGCCAACGTCCTGACTTTC.

The V call is TRBV6-6, the J call TRBJ1-6; 9 bases align to TRBD1. The germline gives CDR1 MNHNY, CDR2 SVGAGI (reference sequence). This CDR3 is 16 amino acids long. V was clipped by 2 bases and J by 6 bases; unmatched bases: 5. The CDR3 spells CASSYGRDRVNSPLHF. The CDR3 region has the DNA TGTGCCAGCAGTTACGGTCGGGACAGGGTTAATTCACCCCTCCACTTT.

The V call is TRBV27, the J call TRBJ1-2; D unclear. The CDR3 length is 15 residues. Trimming shortened V by 5 bases and J by 4 bases, and 17 bases separated the two germline ends. Germline V gene sequence: CDR1 MNHEY, CDR2 SMNVEV (reference sequence). CDR3 coding DNA: TGTGCCAGCAGTCCTAACCCGGCGGAGGCCTATGGCTACACCTTC. It is translated as CASSPNPAEAYGYTF.

CDR3 coding DNA: TGTGCCAGCAGCTCTGATGTTGCGGGAGGGGGAGCCTACAATGAGCAGTTCTTC. Its protein is CASSSDVAGGGAYNEQFF. The chain uses TRBV7-3 and TRBJ2-1; 9 bases fit TRBD2. There are 18 residues in the CDR3. With 4 bases clipped from V and 2 bases from J, the junction kept 12 bases outside the gene matches. Germline V CDR1 and CDR2: SGHTA, FQGTGA.

In its sample, this clonotype was seen a few times. The chain joins TRBV29-1 to TRBJ1-4; D is uncertain. The CDR3 loop spans 10 amino acids. The germline V gene encodes CDR1 SQVTM and CDR2 ANQGSEA. The V end was cut by 4 bases, the J end by 7 bases, with 4 bases between. This chain's CDR3 is CSVGGEKLFF. The CDR3 DNA follows: TGCAGCGTTGGTGGTGAAAAACTGTTTTTT.

The genes are TRBV20-1 and TRBJ2-7; 9 bases line up with TRBD2. Germline CDR1 reads DFQATT; CDR2 reads SNEGSKA (reference sequence). The CDR3 runs to 15 residues. V lost 0 bases and J lost 1; bases outside the gene matches: 4. For the CDR3, the DNA is TGCAGTGCTAGAGATAGGGCGGGAGGGTCCTACGAGCAGTACTTC. Protein product: CSARDRAGGSYEQYF.

Details on this clonotype: A read error may be the cause here, since a much bigger clone is one base away. The J gene is TRBJ2-7, the V gene TRBV28; D unresolved. CDR3 size: 13 residues. The germline CDR1 and CDR2 sequences are MDHEN and SYDVKM. V lost 3 bases and J 7 bases, leaving 13 bases between the germline ends. The CDR3 DNA reads as TGTGCCAGCAGTTTGTTAGCCCAGAATGAGCAGTACTTC. It codes for CASSLLAQNEQYF. The full variable domain, completed using reference TRBV28 and TRBJ2-7, is DVKVTQSSRYLVKRTGEKVFLECVQDMDHENMFWYRQDPGLGLRLIYFSYDVKMKEKGDIPEGYSVSREKKERFSLILESASTNQTSMYLCASSLLAQNEQYFGPGTRLTVT.

This rearrangement joins TRBV2 to TRBJ2-1, with 13 bases matching TRBD2. The CDR3 consists of 15 residues. V shed 5 bases and J 10 bases; nucleotides not matched to a gene: 8. Germline V lookup: CDR1 SNHLY, CDR2 FYNNEI. CDR3 region: CASSSGTSGETEQFF. The CDR3 nucleotides are TGTGCCAGCAGTTCCGGGACTAGCGGGGAGACGGAGCAGTTCTTC.

This clonotype was found a few times. V usage is TRBV3-1 and J usage is TRBJ2-1; 8 bases align to TRBD2. Germline V lookup: CDR1 LGHDT, CDR2 YNNKEL (reference sequence). This CDR3 has 15 residues. V lost 0 bases and J lost 10; bases outside the gene matches: 8. The CDR3 loop reads CASSQELAVPPEQFF. The CDR3 region has the DNA TGTGCCAGCAGCCAAGAACTAGCGGTTCCTCCGGAGCAGTTCTTC.

This clonotype was seen a single time. A read error is possible here, since a much larger clone lies one base away. This rearrangement joins TRBV20-1 to TRBJ2-1; D not resolved. CDR3 size: 14 residues. With 0 bases removed from V and 13 bases from J, the gap between germline ends came to 19 bases. The germline CDR1 and CDR2 sequences are DFQATT and SNEGSKA (reference sequence). The DNA for the CDR3 is TGCAGTGCTAGAGATCTGCGTTTCCAAGAGACCCAGTTCTTC. Encoded protein: CSARDLRFQETQFF.

This clonotype came up a few times. The chain uses TRBV9 and TRBJ2-7; 10 nucleotides line up with TRBD1. Trimming removed 3 bases from V and 7 bases from J; junction bases left unmatched: 10. This CDR3 has 15 amino acids. Per germline, CDR1 SGDLS and CDR2 YYNGEE. CDR3 loop: CASSGKGQGIEEQYF. CDR3 nucleotide sequence: TGTGCCAGCAGCGGAAAGGGACAGGGGATAGAGGAGCAGTACTTC.

This clonotype was observed a few times. The chain links TRBV29-1 to TRBJ1-1, with 10 bases that match TRBD1. The trim removed 3 bases at V and 4 bases at J, leaving 5 bases unmatched. This CDR3 has 14 amino acids. Looked up from germline, CDR1 is SQVTM and CDR2 is ANQGSEA. CDR3 amino acids: CSVDRGQGPTEAFF. In nucleotides, the CDR3 is TGCAGCGTTGATAGGGGACAGGGGCCCACTGAAGCTTTCTTT. The whole variable domain, filled in from reference TRBV29-1 and TRBJ1-1, reads SAVISQKPSRDICQRGTSLTIQCQVDSQVTMMFWYRQQPGQSLTLIATANQGSEATYESGFVIDKFPISRPNLTFSTLTVSNMSPEDSSIYLCSVDRGQGPTEAFFGQGTRLTVV.

The chain uses TRBV12-3 or TRBV12-4 and TRBJ2-5, with 12 positions matching TRBD1. The CDR3 runs 15 residues. Trimming took 5 bases from V and 5 from J; bases not matched to a gene: 6. This chain's CDR3 is CASSVGTGGRETQYF. The CDR3 coding sequence is TGTGCCAGCAGTGTCGGGACAGGGGGCAGGGAGACCCAGTACTTC.

This chain joins TRBV7-2 and TRBJ2-1, with 13 bases lining up with TRBD2. This CDR3 spans 20 amino acids. Germline assignment: CDR1 SGHTA and CDR2 FQGNSA. V was pared by 5 bases and J by 1 base, with 14 bases of the junction left unmatched. Here the CDR3 reads CASSQGTGTSGVLSYNEQFF. The CDR3 DNA reads TGTGCCAGCAGCCAGGGGACCGGGACTAGCGGGGTCTTATCCTACAATGAGCAGTTCTTC.

The chain is built from TRBV4-2 and TRBJ2-5; possible D gene TRBD2, 5 bases. Trimming shortened V by 1 base and J by 4 bases, and 10 bases separated the two germline ends. CDR1 and CDR2 from the germline V gene are LGHNA and YNFKEQ. This CDR3 region has 14 residues. The CDR3 coding sequence is TGTGCCAGCAGCCAAGGAGGGTACACAGAGACCCAGTACTTC. Its translation: CASSQGGYTETQYF.

V usage is TRBV6-5 and J usage is TRBJ1-4; TRBD1 matches 7 bases. The V gene's germline CDR1 is MNHEY and CDR2 SVGAGI. With 4 bases clipped from V and 5 bases from J, the junction kept 4 bases outside the gene matches. The CDR3 contains 14 residues. DNA for the CDR3: TGTGCCAGCAGTTCGGGACAGAAGAATGAAAAACTGTTTTTT. It encodes CASSSGQKNEKLFF.